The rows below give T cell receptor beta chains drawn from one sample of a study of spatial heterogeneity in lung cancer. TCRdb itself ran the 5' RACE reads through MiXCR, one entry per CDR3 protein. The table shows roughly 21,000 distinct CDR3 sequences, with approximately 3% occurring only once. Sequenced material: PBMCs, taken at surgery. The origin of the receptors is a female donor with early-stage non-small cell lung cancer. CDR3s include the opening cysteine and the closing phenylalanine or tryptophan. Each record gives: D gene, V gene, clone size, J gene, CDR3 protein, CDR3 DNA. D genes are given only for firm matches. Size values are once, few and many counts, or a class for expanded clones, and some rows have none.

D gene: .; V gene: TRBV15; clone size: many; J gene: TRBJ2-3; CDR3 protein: CATSSGKFSPDTQYF; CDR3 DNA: TGTGCCACCAGCAGCGGGAAATTTAGTCCAGATACGCAGTATTTT
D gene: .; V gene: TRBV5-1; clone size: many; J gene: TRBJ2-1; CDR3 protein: CASSAGQGGSSYNEQFF; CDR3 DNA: TGCGCCAGCAGCGCCGGACAGGGAGGGAGCTCCTACAATGAGCAGTTCTTC
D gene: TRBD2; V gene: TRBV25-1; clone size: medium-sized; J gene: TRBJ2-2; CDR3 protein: CASTTSGRSGELFF; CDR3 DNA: TGTGCCAGCACAACTAGCGGGAGATCCGGGGAGCTGTTTTTT
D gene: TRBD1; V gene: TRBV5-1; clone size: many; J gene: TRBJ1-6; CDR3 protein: CASSLAGTDNSPLHF; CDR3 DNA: TGCGCCAGCAGCTTGGCTGGGACAGATAATTCACCCCTCCACTTT
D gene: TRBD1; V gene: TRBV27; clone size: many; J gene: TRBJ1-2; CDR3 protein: CASSFRQQGAGAYGYTF; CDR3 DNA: TGTGCCAGCAGTTTTCGGCAACAGGGGGCTGGCGCCTATGGCTACACCTTC
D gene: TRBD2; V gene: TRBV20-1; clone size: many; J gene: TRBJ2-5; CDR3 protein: CSARARAGVPETQYF; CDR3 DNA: TGCAGTGCTAGAGCTCGTGCGGGAGTCCCAGAGACCCAGTACTTC
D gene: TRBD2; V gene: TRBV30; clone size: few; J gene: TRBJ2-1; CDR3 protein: CAWSLGLVGNEQFF; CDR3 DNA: TGTGCCTGGAGTTTAGGACTAGTTGGCAATGAGCAGTTCTTC
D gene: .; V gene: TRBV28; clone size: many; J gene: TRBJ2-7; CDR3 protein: CASSLRYEQYF; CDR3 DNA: TGTGCCAGCAGTCTCAGGTACGAGCAGTACTTC
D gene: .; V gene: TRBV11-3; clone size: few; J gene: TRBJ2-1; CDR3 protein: CASSFSRGRGAEQFF; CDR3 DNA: TGTGCCAGCAGCTTCAGTCGGGGAAGGGGGGCTGAGCAGTTCTTC
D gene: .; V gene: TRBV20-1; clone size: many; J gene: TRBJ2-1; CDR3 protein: CSVHPPQGLTLVAYNEQFF; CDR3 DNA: TGCAGTGTTCATCCCCCGCAGGGCTTAACTCTAGTCGCCTACAATGAGCAGTTCTTC
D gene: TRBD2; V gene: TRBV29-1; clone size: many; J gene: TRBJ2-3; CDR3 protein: CSVHDGGVRDTQYF; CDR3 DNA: TGCAGCGTTCATGATGGGGGGGTGAGGGATACGCAGTATTTT
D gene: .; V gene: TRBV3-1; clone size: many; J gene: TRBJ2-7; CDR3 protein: CASSFTDSSYEQYF; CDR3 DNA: TGTGCCAGCAGCTTTACGGACTCTTCCTACGAGCAGTACTTC
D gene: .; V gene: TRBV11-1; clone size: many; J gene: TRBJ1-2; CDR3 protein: CASSLEEGLGYGYTF; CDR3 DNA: TGTGCCAGCAGCTTAGAAGAGGGCTTGGGCTATGGCTACACCTTC
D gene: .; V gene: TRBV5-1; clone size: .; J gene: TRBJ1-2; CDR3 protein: CASRLKTDPLYDGYTF; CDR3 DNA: TGCGCCAGCAGACTCAAGACAGACCCGTTATACGATGGCTACACCTTC
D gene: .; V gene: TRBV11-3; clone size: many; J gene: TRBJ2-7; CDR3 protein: CASSPYSGEQYF; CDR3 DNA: TGTGCCAGCAGCCCATATTCGGGGGAGCAGTACTTC
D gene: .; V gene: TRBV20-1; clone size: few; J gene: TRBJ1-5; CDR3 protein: CSARERDYQPQHF; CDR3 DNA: TGCAGTGCTAGAGAGAGGGATTATCAGCCCCAGCATTTT
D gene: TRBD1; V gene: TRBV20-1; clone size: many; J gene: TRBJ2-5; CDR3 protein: CSARDRVETQYF; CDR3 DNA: TGCAGTGCTAGGGACAGGGTGGAGACCCAGTACTTC
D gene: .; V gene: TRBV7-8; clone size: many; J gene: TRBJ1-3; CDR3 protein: CASSLTAPGNTIYF; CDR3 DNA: TGTGCCAGCAGCTTAACGGCCCCAGGAAACACCATATATTTT